The 20 T cell receptor beta chains listed next were all sequenced from one sample in a study of T-cell memory formation after mild COVID-19 listed by TCRdb under 2021. Library preparation employed 5' RACE. Sequencing instrument: Illumina NovaSeq 6000. TCRdb reanalyzed the raw reads on its own, using fastp at Q25 for trimming and MiXCR for clone calling, and kept in-frame beta chains. Each CDR3 protein appears once, grouped with its most common genes and DNA. The sample contains just over 350,000 distinct CDR3 sequences, approximately 14% of them found a single time. The top ten clones comprise about 20% of the sample. Sequencing used PBMCs or a T cell subset sorted from them (not recorded which). These receptors were collected from a man younger than 35 who had mild COVID-19 (a few samples of this study predate the infection). The sample titles of this study are shuffled in the database, so cell type and time point are left out; the donor was told from shared clones.

This clonotype was recorded a few times. The chain joins TRBV7-9 to TRBJ2-2; perhaps TRBD1 as D (5 bases). V lost 2 bases and J 5 bases, leaving 18 bases between the germline ends. The CDR3 spans 17 residues. In germline, CDR1 is SEHNR, CDR2 FQNEAQ (reference sequence). CDR3 sequence (DNA): TGTGCCAGCAGCTTAAAAGTCGGGCAGGGAAGGACCGGGGAGCTGTTTTTT. It yields the protein CASSLKVGQGRTGELFF.

This clonotype was counted ten times or more. The gene calls are TRBV20-1 and TRBJ2-1, with 12 nucleotides matching TRBD2. Unmatched junction bases numbered 5, after V lost 5 bases and J lost 6 bases. The CDR3 runs 14 residues. Germline V CDR1 and CDR2: DFQATT, SNEGSKA (reference sequence). CDR3 loop: CSALLAGGTNEQFF. DNA for the CDR3: TGCAGTGCTTTACTAGCGGGGGGAACCAATGAGCAGTTCTTC.

There are a few counts of this clonotype. The chain is built from TRBV6-6 and TRBJ2-7; 7 bases match TRBD2. V was pared by 6 bases and J by 2 bases, with 4 bases of the junction left unmatched. Germline lookup yields CDR1 MNHNY and CDR2 SVGAGI (reference sequence). The CDR3 spans 13 residues. The CDR3: CASRRGTTYEQYV. CDR3 in DNA: TGTGCCAGCAGGCGGGGGACCACCTACGAGCAGTACGTC.

This clonotype was counted between two and nine times. This chain joins TRBV6-2 or TRBV6-3 and TRBJ2-1; 11 bases fit TRBD2. The CDR3 totals 18 residues. Looked up from germline, CDR1 is MNHEY and CDR2 is SVGEGT. V shed 2 bases and J 7 bases; nucleotides not matched to a gene: 13. For the CDR3, the DNA is TGTGCCAGCAGTTACCGAGCCCCTAGCGGGGGGCCGGGTAATGAGCAGTTCTTC. Translating it yields CASSYRAPSGGPGNEQFF.

This clonotype has only a few counts. CDR3 residues: CASQSPNGGVYQPQHF. DNA of the CDR3: TGTGCCAGCCAATCGCCGAATGGCGGGGTTTATCAGCCCCAGCATTTT. V is TRBV19 and J is TRBJ1-5; the D is unclear. The CDR3 spans 16 residues. Trimming took off 9 bases at V and 5 bases at J, with 23 bases between the two ends. In germline, CDR1 is LNHDA, CDR2 SQIVND (reference sequence). The variable domain in full, with the rest retrieved from reference TRBV19 and TRBJ1-5, is DGGITQSPKYLFRKEGQNVTLSCEQNLNHDAMYWYRQDPGQGLRLIYYSQIVNDFQKGDIAEGYSVSREKKESFPLTVTSAQKNPTAFYLCASQSPNGGVYQPQHFGDGTRLSIL.

This clonotype was seen more than once but under ten times. The chain has TRBV4-1 and TRBJ2-1, with no clear D. Trimming left V 1 base short and J 2 bases short, with 9 bases between. This CDR3 contains 15 residues. Germline CDR1 reads MGHRA; CDR2 reads YSYEKL. Here the CDR3 reads CASSQGLITYNEQFF. The CDR3 DNA follows: TGCGCCAGCAGCCAAGGATTGATTACCTACAATGAGCAGTTCTTC.

This clonotype appeared many times. CDR3 sequence: CASSQDALGADTYNEQFF. The DNA of the CDR3 is TGCGCCAGCAGCCAAGACGCTCTGGGAGCGGACACGTACAATGAGCAGTTCTTC. V and J are TRBV4-3 and TRBJ2-1; D is tentatively TRBD1 or TRBD2 (5 bases each). This CDR3 comprises 18 residues. V was clipped by 0 bases and J by 4 bases, with 19 bases between them. Germline V gene sequence: CDR1 LGHNA, CDR2 YSLEER.

This clonotype was recorded at least ten times. The chain links TRBV7-2 to TRBJ2-3; no clear D. V lost 2 bases to trimming and J lost 0 bases, with 6 bases between them. CDR3 size: 14 residues. CDR1 and CDR2 from the germline V gene are SGHTA and FQGNSA. The CDR3 is CASSLYDSTDTQYF. The CDR3 DNA reads TGTGCCAGCAGCTTATATGATAGCACAGATACGCAGTATTTT.

This clonotype was seen more than once but under ten times. The genes are TRBV4-2 and TRBJ2-7; either TRBD1 or TRBD2 may fit D (6 bases each). With 2 bases removed from V and 5 bases from J, the gap between germline ends came to 10 bases. Germline CDR1 and CDR2: LGHNA and YNFKEQ. The CDR3 has 13 amino acids. This chain's CDR3 is CASSQPGAHEQYF. CDR3 nucleotides: TGTGCCAGCAGCCAACCGGGGGCCCACGAGCAGTACTTC.

This clonotype was seen a few times. In DNA, the CDR3 is TGTGCCAGTCAAAAGGGGACGGTCGGTACTACCGAGCAGTACGTC. Its protein is CASQKGTVGTTEQYV. The chain uses TRBV10-3 and TRBJ2-7; D tentatively fits TRBD1 or TRBD2 (5 bases each). Per germline, CDR1 ENHRY and CDR2 SYGVKD. The CDR3 consists of 15 residues. Between the trimmed V and J ends, which lost 10 bases and 6 bases, there was a span of 25 bases.

The chain recombines TRBV4-3 with TRBJ2-1, with D perhaps matching TRBD2 (6 bases). This CDR3 comprises 17 residues. Germline assignment: CDR1 LGHNA and CDR2 YSLEER. V was shortened by 0 bases and J by 5 bases, with 17 bases between the two germline ends. CDR3 loop: CASSQDAGSWVNNEQFF. CDR3 sequence (DNA): TGCGCCAGCAGCCAAGATGCGGGGAGCTGGGTAAACAATGAGCAGTTCTTC.

This clonotype came up a few times. The chain uses TRBV10-3 and TRBJ2-7; 8 nucleotides match TRBD1. The CDR3 is 15 residues long. CDR1 is ENHRY, CDR2 SYGVKD, per germline. Losses at the gene ends were 4 bases for V and 4 bases for J; bases not matched to a gene: 9. The CDR3 loop reads CAISGPGTGLYEQYF. As DNA, the CDR3 is TGTGCCATCAGTGGACCCGGGACAGGACTTTACGAGCAGTACTTC.

This clonotype was detected a few times. This chain uses TRBV5-1 with TRBJ1-2; D not resolved. V was shortened by 7 bases and J by 6 bases, with 25 bases between the two germline ends. In germline, CDR1 is SGHRS, CDR2 YFSETQ. This CDR3 spans 16 amino acids. The CDR3 protein is CASADGRRPGINGYTF. The DNA for the CDR3 is TGCGCCAGCGCAGATGGAAGACGGCCGGGTATCAATGGCTACACCTTC.

V gene TRBV7-4 combines with J gene TRBJ2-7; the D is unclear. The CDR3 is made up of 13 amino acids. V lost 8 bases and J 2 bases, leaving 13 bases between the germline ends. Looked up from germline, CDR1 is SGHVT and CDR2 is SQSDAQ. This chain's CDR3 is CASVGSRPYEQYV. DNA for the CDR3: TGTGCCAGCGTGGGTAGCCGGCCCTACGAGCAGTACGTC.

This clonotype has ten or more counts. The gene calls are TRBV12-5 and TRBJ2-3; TRBD2 aligns across 9 bases. The CDR3 extends over 15 amino acids. From germline, CDR1 is LGHNT and CDR2 FRNRAP. V dropped 6 bases and J dropped 0; count of bases not matched to a gene: 4. CDR3 amino acids: CASGPSGVSTDTQYF. The DNA of the CDR3 is TGTGCTAGTGGCCCTAGCGGGGTGAGCACAGATACGCAGTATTTT.

This clonotype was observed once. This may be a read error, as it is one base from a much larger clone. V gene TRBV12-3 or TRBV12-4 combines with J gene TRBJ2-3; D may be TRBD1 or TRBD2 (5 bases each). The length of the CDR3 is 13 residues. Trimming left V 6 bases short and J 3 bases short, with 10 bases between. CDR3 residues: CASRLWGTDTQYF. For the CDR3, the DNA is TGTGCCAGCAGATTATGGGGGACAGATACGCAGTATTTT.

This clonotype was detected a few times. The chain employs TRBV12-3 or TRBV12-4 and TRBJ2-1; TRBD2 aligns across 11 bases. This CDR3 has 17 amino acids. V lost 4 bases to trimming and J lost 6 bases; unmatched junction nucleotides: 11. This chain's CDR3 is CASSWGPLAGASNEQFF. CDR3 DNA sequence: TGTGCCAGCAGTTGGGGCCCACTAGCGGGGGCCTCCAATGAGCAGTTCTTC.

This clonotype came up a few times. The rearrangement links TRBV15 to TRBJ1-1; 8 bases align to TRBD1. The CDR3 has 12 residues. V lost 5 bases and J lost 8; bases outside the gene matches: 4. Germline CDR1 is LNHNV and CDR2 is YYDKDF (reference sequence). This CDR3 is CATSVRTGEAFF. For the CDR3, the DNA is TGTGCCACCAGCGTACGGACAGGGGAAGCTTTCTTT.

The V call is TRBV20-1, the J call TRBJ2-1, with D possibly being TRBD2 (6 bases). Germline CDR1 is DFQATT and CDR2 is SNEGSKA (reference sequence). CDR3 size: 12 residues. V was trimmed by 3 bases and J by 4 bases, leaving 7 bases between them. The CDR3 DNA is TGCAGTGCTAGGGCGGGGTACAATGAGCAGTTCTTC. Amino acid sequence: CSARAGYNEQFF.

The gene calls are TRBV5-4 and TRBJ2-3; TRBD2 aligns across 15 bases. Germline values: CDR1 SGHNT, CDR2 YYREEE (reference sequence). V was clipped by 9 bases and J by 3 bases; unmatched bases: 5. There are 15 residues in the CDR3. This chain's CDR3 is CATGLAGGLTDTQYF. CDR3 nucleotides: TGTGCCACCGGACTAGCGGGGGGGCTGACAGATACGCAGTATTTT.